These 5 T cell receptor beta chains share one sample of origin, sequenced in a study of T-cell memory formation after mild COVID-19. TCRdb re-called the 5' RACE reads with MiXCR, one entry per CDR3 protein. Here the sample spans roughly 340,000 distinct CDR3 sequences, 20% to 25% being singletons. Material: PBMCs or a T cell subset sorted from them (not recorded which). The receptors were gathered from a man between 18 and 35 years old who had mild COVID-19 (a few samples of this study predate the infection). Cell type and time point are not known.

The rearrangement links TRBV6-8 to TRBJ2-7; TRBD1 matches at 10 bases. J lost 4 bases, V lost 6 bases, and 6 bases had no gene match. CDR3 length: 14 amino acids. Germline values: CDR1 MNHGY, CDR2 SAAAGT. The CDR3: CASSPGTGEYEQYV. The CDR3 coding sequence is TGTGCCAGCAGCCCCGGGACAGGGGAATACGAGCAGTACGTC.

The rearrangement uses TRBV6-2 or TRBV6-3 and TRBJ2-5; 7 bases line up with TRBD1. Per germline, CDR1 MNHEY and CDR2 SVGEGT. The CDR3 runs to 17 residues. The V segment lost 0 bases and the J segment 2 bases; nucleotides outside the gene matches: 9. The CDR3 sequence is CASSYSQGVGHQETQYF. The CDR3 bases are TGTGCCAGCAGTTACTCCCAGGGGGTCGGACATCAAGAGACCCAGTACTTC.

This chain uses TRBV7-9 with TRBJ2-7, with D perhaps matching TRBD2 (5 bases). This CDR3 comprises 14 residues. The germline V gene encodes CDR1 SEHNR and CDR2 FQNEAQ (reference sequence). V lost 2 bases to trimming and J lost 6 bases, with 14 bases between them. The CDR3 here is CASSLLWTGSEQYF. CDR3 in DNA: TGTGCCAGCAGCTTATTATGGACTGGGAGCGAGCAGTACTTC.

The chain joins TRBV20-1 to TRBJ2-1; TRBD2 matches 7 bases. The CDR3 runs 15 residues. Germline-derived CDR1 and CDR2 are DFQATT and SNEGSKA (reference sequence). Trimming removed 5 bases from V and 1 base from J; junction bases left unmatched: 8. The CDR3 DNA follows: TGCAGTGCTTACTCGGGGCGGGGGTCCTACAATGAGCAGTTCTTC. It encodes CSAYSGRGSYNEQFF.

This clonotype was seen a handful of times. The V call is TRBV12-3 or TRBV12-4, the J call TRBJ1-5; possible D gene TRBD1, 5 bases. CDR3 size: 14 residues. V dropped 5 bases and J dropped 5 bases, with 13 bases sitting between them. The CDR3 DNA reads TGTGCCAGCAGTCTCAGGGAGGCCTATCAGCCCCAGCATTTT. Protein product: CASSLREAYQPQHF.